This T cell receptor (beta chain) was sequenced for a study of T cells expressing NK-cell markers. From germline, CDR1 is DFQATT and CDR2 SNEGSKA (reference sequence). CDR3 length equals 16 residues. Of note for this clonotype: Its antigen is as yet unknown.

Template switching by 5'RACE with UMIs generated the TCR beta cDNA. TCRdb re-called the 5' RACE reads; one entry per CDR3 protein, DNA not given. The sample totals 3,000 or so distinct CDR3 sequences. The study, taken as a whole, reports: Several donors likewise had their CD3+CD56-NKG2C+ fraction led by these clonotypes.

This clonotype originated in a woman younger than 35 in good health. The rearrangement joins TRBV20-1 to TRBJ2-1; TCRdb's D call, TRBD2, is unchecked because there is no DNA. Sequencing used blood T cells: a sorted CD56 or NKG2C T cell subset, CD4+ or CD8+ T cells, or bulk PBMC T cells (not recorded which). CDR3 residues: CSASRSTSGRDNEQFF.